The present T cell receptor beta chain was sequenced within a study of tumor-infiltrating lymphocytes in primary liver carcinoma. Study at large: Patients underwent surgical resection for primary liver carcinoma.

The CDR3 is 15 residues long. V lost 2 bases and J lost 0, with 10 bases in between. The germline gives CDR1 ENHRY, CDR2 SYGVKD. This clonotype was seen repeatedly, ten times or more. Its antigen is unknown. TCR beta cDNA was reverse-transcribed from around 0.55 ug of total RNA. The reaction used a constant-region primer and ProtoScript II reverse transcriptase. It was through three nested multiplex PCR rounds of slightly modified ARM-PCR that TCR beta libraries arose. Rounds one and two of PCR, each of roughly 10 cycles, were primed with TRBV1-TRBV30 forward primers and a C-beta reverse primer. MiXCR, run by TCRdb on the multiplex PCR reads, gives a single entry per CDR3 protein. The sample comprises some 190,000 distinct CDR3 sequences, 50% to 75% of which are singletons, and less than 75% rests with the top ten. Study-wide results and caveats: Tumor region pairs outstripped tumor-adjacent and tumor-blood pairs in overlap. There was no comparison of CD4+ and CD8+ repertoires, as samples were bulk unsorted.

Unsorted whole blood supplied the blood RNA, and germline DNA was isolated too. The sample taken for sequencing was peripheral blood. V usage is TRBV10-3 and J usage is TRBJ1-1; weak D call: TRBD1 (6 bases). The clonotype was recovered from a middle-aged man with primary liver carcinoma and hepatitis B virus infection. The chain's CDR3 is CAISEPGQMNTEAFF. The DNA of the CDR3 is TGTGCCATCAGTGAGCCGGGACAAATGAACACTGAAGCTTTCTTT.